This paragraph covers one T cell receptor beta chain sequence. In the authors' methods: Using reference gene primer amplification, nucleated cell counts were estimated. Profiled with immunoSEQ multiplex PCR; TCRdb holds only in-frame clones, not every one. That table furnishes V, J and clone size, whereas the DNA furnished D and trimming. This repertoire shows some 120,000 clones, 65% to 85% found once; its top ten account for nearly 0.85%. The germline CDR1 and CDR2 sequences are SGHNT and YENEEA. This CDR3 comprises 16 residues. The junction had 3 bases not matched to a gene; V was cut back by 4 bases and J by 0 bases. The data derive from a study of blood T cell repertoires in COVID-19. Looking at the study overall: Sites across the United States, Italy and Spain contributed samples from acute and convalescent COVID-19. T cells, B-cell-depleted T cells, or PBMCs provided the cDNA or gDNA that served as material.

The rearrangement joins TRBV11-3 to TRBJ2-1; 10 positions match TRBD2. The sequenced material came from peripheral blood. The sequence came from a woman in her 70s with acute or convalescent COVID-19. CDR3 loop: CASSWASGSSYNEQFF. The CDR3 DNA sequence: TGTGCCAGCAGCTGGGCTAGCGGGAGCTCCTACAATGAGCAGTTCTTC.